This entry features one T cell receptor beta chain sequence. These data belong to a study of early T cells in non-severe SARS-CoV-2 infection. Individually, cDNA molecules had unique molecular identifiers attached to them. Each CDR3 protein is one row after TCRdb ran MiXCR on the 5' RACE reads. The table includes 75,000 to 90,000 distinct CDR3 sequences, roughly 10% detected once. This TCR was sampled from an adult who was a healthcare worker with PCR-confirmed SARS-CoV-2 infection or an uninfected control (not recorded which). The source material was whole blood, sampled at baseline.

Here the CDR3 DNA reads TGCAGTGCCCAGGGGACAACCGCAACTAATGAAAAACTGTTTTTT. Its translation: CSAQGTTATNEKLFF. The chain carries TRBV20-1 and TRBJ1-4; D is perhaps TRBD1 (6 bases). Per germline, CDR1 DFQATT and CDR2 SNEGSKA (reference sequence). The germline V and J ends were trimmed by 6 bases and 0 bases, with 14 bases remaining between them. CDR3 length equals 15 residues.